A selection of T cell receptor beta chains follows, all from one sample in a study of blood T cell repertoires in COVID-19. Data came from immunoSEQ multiplex PCR; TCRdb stores just in-frame clones and leaves some out. Seen here are approximately 240,000 clones, around 84% observed once, and the top ten hold approximately 5.1%. The source material was peripheral blood. The source is a woman aged 55-70 years who had recovered from COVID-19. The CDR3 runs from the conserved cysteine through the conserved F or W. Fields, in order: V gene, D gene, clone size, J gene, CDR3 DNA, CDR3 protein. D genes are given only for firm matches. A clone size is listed for some rows: how often the clone was seen (once, few, many), or a class if it is expanded.

V gene: TRBV19; D gene: TRBD1; clone size: -; J gene: TRBJ1-1; CDR3 DNA: TGTGCCAGTAGTCTCGGGACAGGGGCGGGGAACACTGAAGCTTTCTTT; CDR3 protein: CASSLGTGAGNTEAFF
V gene: TRBV18; D gene: -; clone size: few; J gene: TRBJ2-7; CDR3 DNA: TGTGCCAGCTCACCAGACAACCAGGGAACCTACGAGCAGTACTTC; CDR3 protein: CASSPDNQGTYEQYF
V gene: TRBV19; D gene: -; clone size: -; J gene: TRBJ1-2; CDR3 DNA: TGTGCCTCAAGGCGAGGGGGCTATGGCTACACCTTC; CDR3 protein: CASRRGGYGYTF
V gene: TRBV27; D gene: TRBD1; clone size: -; J gene: TRBJ1-4; CDR3 DNA: TGTGCCAGCAGTGGACTTCCGGGACAGCCGAATGAAAAACTGTTTTTT; CDR3 protein: CASSGLPGQPNEKLFF
V gene: TRBV3-1/TRBV3-2; D gene: TRBD1; clone size: -; J gene: TRBJ2-4; CDR3 DNA: TGTGCCAGCAGCTTACGGACAGGGGCAAACATTCAGTACTTC; CDR3 protein: CASSLRTGANIQYF
V gene: TRBV13; D gene: TRBD1; clone size: -; J gene: TRBJ1-6; CDR3 DNA: TGTGCCAGCAGCTTGGACAGGGATGATTCACCCCTCCACTTT; CDR3 protein: CASSLDRDDSPLHF
V gene: TRBV21-1; D gene: -; clone size: -; J gene: TRBJ2-7; CDR3 DNA: TGTGCCAGCAGCAAACGGTCGAGGGGAGGTCACTCCTACGAGCAGTACTTC; CDR3 protein: CASSKRSRGGHSYEQYF
V gene: TRBV9; D gene: -; clone size: -; J gene: TRBJ2-3; CDR3 DNA: TGTGCCAGCAGCGTAGGTCGGGCAGGGACAACAGATACGCAGTATTTT; CDR3 protein: CASSVGRAGTTDTQYF
V gene: TRBV19; D gene: TRBD1; clone size: -; J gene: TRBJ1-1; CDR3 DNA: TGTGCCAGTAGAAGACAGGGCCCCACTGAAGCTTTCTTT; CDR3 protein: CASRRQGPTEAFF
V gene: TRBV27; D gene: -; clone size: -; J gene: TRBJ2-5; CDR3 DNA: TGTGCCAGCCGGGCGTGGGGGAGGCAAGAGACCCAGTACTTC; CDR3 protein: CASRAWGRQETQYF
V gene: TRBV27; D gene: TRBD2; clone size: -; J gene: TRBJ2-1; CDR3 DNA: TGTGCCAGCAGGGGACTAGGTTCCTACAATGAGCAGTTCTTC; CDR3 protein: CASRGLGSYNEQFF
V gene: TRBV4-3; D gene: -; clone size: -; J gene: TRBJ2-2; CDR3 DNA: TGCGCCAGCAGCCAAGCTCCCCAGGGGCTAACCGGGGAGCTGTTTTTT; CDR3 protein: CASSQAPQGLTGELFF
V gene: TRBV7-2; D gene: -; clone size: -; J gene: TRBJ2-7; CDR3 DNA: TGTGCCAGCAGCTGGCCAGGGAACTACGAGCAGTACTTC; CDR3 protein: CASSWPGNYEQYF
V gene: TRBV14; D gene: -; clone size: -; J gene: TRBJ1-2; CDR3 DNA: TGTGCCAGCAGCCAAGAAGCGGAGGGACCTAACTATGGCTACACCTTC; CDR3 protein: CASSQEAEGPNYGYTF
V gene: TRBV19; D gene: TRBD1; clone size: -; J gene: TRBJ1-5; CDR3 DNA: TGTGCCAGGAGACAGGGACGCCGCAATCAGCCCCAGCATTTT; CDR3 protein: CARRQGRRNQPQHF
V gene: TRBV11-2; D gene: TRBD2; clone size: -; J gene: TRBJ2-7; CDR3 DNA: TGTGCCAGCAGCTTAGGGGGACTAGAAAACTACGAGCAGTACTTC; CDR3 protein: CASSLGGLENYEQYF
V gene: TRBV9; D gene: -; clone size: -; J gene: TRBJ2-5; CDR3 DNA: TGTGCCAGCAGTATAGGGGATCAAGAGACCCAGTACTTC; CDR3 protein: CASSIGDQETQYF
V gene: TRBV6-2/TRBV6-3; D gene: TRBD2; clone size: -; J gene: TRBJ2-1; CDR3 DNA: TGTGCCAGCAGTTACGGGACTAGCCCGTTCTTC; CDR3 protein: CASSYGTSPFF
V gene: TRBV13; D gene: -; clone size: -; J gene: TRBJ2-3; CDR3 DNA: TGTGCCAGCAGCCCTCCCGCAGCAGATACGCAGTATTTT; CDR3 protein: CASSPPAADTQYF
V gene: TRBV7-3; D gene: -; clone size: -; J gene: TRBJ1-6; CDR3 DNA: TGTGCCCGAAAAGTAGGTCGGGCCTATAATTCACCCCTCCACTTT; CDR3 protein: CARKVGRAYNSPLHF
V gene: TRBV7-9; D gene: -; clone size: -; J gene: TRBJ1-3; CDR3 DNA: TGTGCCAGCAGCTTACCAGGGAGGGCTGGAAACACCATATATTTT; CDR3 protein: CASSLPGRAGNTIYF
V gene: TRBV18; D gene: TRBD1; clone size: -; J gene: TRBJ1-2; CDR3 DNA: TGTGCCAGCTCAACATCAGGGGGACCTGATGGCTACACCTTC; CDR3 protein: CASSTSGGPDGYTF
V gene: TRBV5-1; D gene: TRBD2; clone size: -; J gene: TRBJ2-5; CDR3 DNA: TGCGCCAGCAGCTTGGCCCTAGCGGGGGACCAAGAGACCCAGTACTTC; CDR3 protein: CASSLALAGDQETQYF
V gene: TRBV4-1; D gene: -; clone size: -; J gene: TRBJ1-4; CDR3 DNA: TGCGCCAGCTCGAAGGGGTTCTCTAATGAAAAACTGTTTTTT; CDR3 protein: CASSKGFSNEKLFF
V gene: TRBV5-4; D gene: -; clone size: -; J gene: TRBJ1-1; CDR3 DNA: TGTGCCAGCAGCTTTACGACTTCGGAAGAAGCTTTCTTT; CDR3 protein: CASSFTTSEEAFF
V gene: TRBV30; D gene: -; clone size: once; J gene: TRBJ1-5; CDR3 DNA: TGTGCCTGGCAGGACAGTAGCAATCAGCCCCAGCATTTT; CDR3 protein: CAWQDSSNQPQHF
V gene: TRBV4-3; D gene: TRBD1; clone size: many; J gene: TRBJ2-2; CDR3 DNA: TGCGCCAGCAGCCACGGAACAGGGGCCGGGGAGCTGTTTTTT; CDR3 protein: CASSHGTGAGELFF
V gene: TRBV7-2; D gene: TRBD1; clone size: -; J gene: TRBJ1-2; CDR3 DNA: TGTGCCAGCAGCTTGAGACAGGGAGGCTATGGCTACACCTTC; CDR3 protein: CASSLRQGGYGYTF
V gene: TRBV2; D gene: -; clone size: -; J gene: TRBJ2-2; CDR3 DNA: TGTGCCAGCAACGGGGGTGGCGGGGACACCGGGGAGCTGTTTTTT; CDR3 protein: CASNGGGGDTGELFF
V gene: TRBV4-1; D gene: -; clone size: -; J gene: TRBJ2-7; CDR3 DNA: TGCGCCAGCAGCCAATTATCCCGCCCGGCGGGCTACGAGCAGTACTTC; CDR3 protein: CASSQLSRPAGYEQYF
V gene: TRBV5-5; D gene: -; clone size: -; J gene: TRBJ1-2; CDR3 DNA: TGTGCCAGCAGCTCGCTCAGGGGATCTAACTATGGCTACACCTTC; CDR3 protein: CASSSLRGSNYGYTF
V gene: TRBV7-6; D gene: TRBD1; clone size: -; J gene: TRBJ2-1; CDR3 DNA: TGTGCCACCGCACAGGGGGCAATGGGATACAATGAGCAGTTCTTC; CDR3 protein: CATAQGAMGYNEQFF
V gene: TRBV16; D gene: -; clone size: -; J gene: TRBJ2-1; CDR3 DNA: TGTGCCAGCAGCCAAGGCTCCGAAGGGGATGAGCAGTTCTTC; CDR3 protein: CASSQGSEGDEQFF
V gene: TRBV13; D gene: TRBD1; clone size: -; J gene: TRBJ1-1; CDR3 DNA: TGTGCCAGCAGCTTAGTTGGGACAGGGGAGGTGGGCACTGAAGCTTTCTTT; CDR3 protein: CASSLVGTGEVGTEAFF
V gene: TRBV7-6; D gene: -; clone size: -; J gene: TRBJ2-5; CDR3 DNA: TGTGCCAGCAGCAGCCGGAGGACAGACCAAGAGACCCAGTACTTC; CDR3 protein: CASSSRRTDQETQYF
V gene: TRBV27; D gene: -; clone size: -; J gene: TRBJ1-5; CDR3 DNA: TGTGCCAGCAGTTTAAGCTCAGGACTCAATCAGCCCCAGCATTTT; CDR3 protein: CASSLSSGLNQPQHF
V gene: TRBV5-4; D gene: TRBD2; clone size: -; J gene: TRBJ2-1; CDR3 DNA: TGTGCCAGCAGCTTGGCTCGCGGGGGCAATGAGCAGTTCTTC; CDR3 protein: CASSLARGGNEQFF
V gene: TRBV6-6; D gene: TRBD1; clone size: -; J gene: TRBJ1-6; CDR3 DNA: TGTGCCAGCAGTTACCCCCGCCAGGGGGCAGGGTCACCCCTCCACTTT; CDR3 protein: CASSYPRQGAGSPLHF
V gene: TRBV27; D gene: -; clone size: -; J gene: TRBJ2-5; CDR3 DNA: TGTGCCAGCAGTTTATATGGACACGAAGAGACCCAGTACTTC; CDR3 protein: CASSLYGHEETQYF
V gene: TRBV10-3; D gene: TRBD1; clone size: -; J gene: TRBJ1-2; CDR3 DNA: TGTGCCTTGGGGGACAGCACTAACTATGGCTACACCTTC; CDR3 protein: CALGDSTNYGYTF
V gene: TRBV10-3; D gene: TRBD1; clone size: -; J gene: TRBJ2-7; CDR3 DNA: TGTGCCATCAGCGGACAGGATTCCTACGAGCAGTACTTC; CDR3 protein: CAISGQDSYEQYF
V gene: TRBV10-3; D gene: -; clone size: -; J gene: TRBJ1-1; CDR3 DNA: TGTGCCATCGGACAGTCCATGAACACTGAAGCTTTCTTT; CDR3 protein: CAIGQSMNTEAFF
V gene: TRBV13; D gene: TRBD1; clone size: -; J gene: TRBJ1-2; CDR3 DNA: TGTGCCAGCAGCACAGGACAGGGCGACTATGGCTACACCTTC; CDR3 protein: CASSTGQGDYGYTF
V gene: TRBV4-1; D gene: TRBD2; clone size: -; J gene: TRBJ2-2; CDR3 DNA: TGCGCCAGCAGCCAAATTCTAGCGGGGGGCGACACCGGGGAGCTGTTTTTT; CDR3 protein: CASSQILAGGDTGELFF
V gene: TRBV27; D gene: -; clone size: -; J gene: TRBJ1-2; CDR3 DNA: TGTGCCAGCCGGCCCCAGGGGAGGGCGGGTGGGGGCTACACCTTC; CDR3 protein: CASRPQGRAGGGYTF
V gene: TRBV5-6; D gene: -; clone size: few; J gene: TRBJ1-2; CDR3 DNA: TGTGCCAGCAGATTCAGCGGTGTGTATGGCTACACCTTC; CDR3 protein: CASRFSGVYGYTF
V gene: TRBV30; D gene: -; clone size: -; J gene: TRBJ1-2; CDR3 DNA: TGTGCCTGGAGCTCGACAGCGCTGCGGGGGGGCTATGGCTACACCTTC; CDR3 protein: CAWSSTALRGGYGYTF
V gene: TRBV5-1; D gene: TRBD2; clone size: -; J gene: TRBJ2-7; CDR3 DNA: TGCGCCAGCACCGAGCGGGGGGGCCTCAACGAGCAGTACTTC; CDR3 protein: CASTERGGLNEQYF
V gene: TRBV30; D gene: -; clone size: few; J gene: TRBJ1-6; CDR3 DNA: TGTGCCTGGAGTCTCACCGTCCCGATTGCGGCCCTCCACTTT; CDR3 protein: CAWSLTVPIAALHF
V gene: TRBV18; D gene: -; clone size: few; J gene: TRBJ2-2; CDR3 DNA: TGTGCCAGCTCACCGCTAGCCTACCCCGGGGAGCTGTTTTTT; CDR3 protein: CASSPLAYPGELFF
V gene: TRBV29-1; D gene: -; clone size: once; J gene: TRBJ1-2; CDR3 DNA: TGCAGCGTTGATGGCAGTGACTATGGCTACACCTTC; CDR3 protein: CSVDGSDYGYTF
V gene: TRBV6-4; D gene: TRBD2; clone size: many; J gene: TRBJ2-3; CDR3 DNA: TGTGCCAGCAGTGTAGCGGGGGGGGCCGCAGATACGCAGTATTTT; CDR3 protein: CASSVAGGAADTQYF
V gene: TRBV6-5; D gene: -; clone size: -; J gene: TRBJ2-2; CDR3 DNA: TGTGCCAGCAGTTACTCACGGGATTCAGGCGGGGAGCTGTTTTTT; CDR3 protein: CASSYSRDSGGELFF
V gene: TRBV4-1; D gene: -; clone size: -; J gene: TRBJ1-5; CDR3 DNA: TGCGCCAGCAGCCAAGATCCATACGGGGGGGCTGTTCAGCCCCAGCATTTT; CDR3 protein: CASSQDPYGGAVQPQHF
V gene: TRBV4-1; D gene: -; clone size: -; J gene: TRBJ1-2; CDR3 DNA: TGCGCCAGCAGCCAATCTCCAACCGACGGGGGGATAAACTATGGCTACACCTTC; CDR3 protein: CASSQSPTDGGINYGYTF
V gene: TRBV27; D gene: -; clone size: once; J gene: TRBJ1-4; CDR3 DNA: TGTGCCAGCAGCCCTACTCGGGTGGGAAAACTGTTTTTT; CDR3 protein: CASSPTRVGKLFF
V gene: TRBV9; D gene: TRBD1; clone size: -; J gene: TRBJ1-2; CDR3 DNA: TGTGCCAGCAGCGCCCGGGACAGGTCTTTGCGGGGCTACACCTTC; CDR3 protein: CASSARDRSLRGYTF